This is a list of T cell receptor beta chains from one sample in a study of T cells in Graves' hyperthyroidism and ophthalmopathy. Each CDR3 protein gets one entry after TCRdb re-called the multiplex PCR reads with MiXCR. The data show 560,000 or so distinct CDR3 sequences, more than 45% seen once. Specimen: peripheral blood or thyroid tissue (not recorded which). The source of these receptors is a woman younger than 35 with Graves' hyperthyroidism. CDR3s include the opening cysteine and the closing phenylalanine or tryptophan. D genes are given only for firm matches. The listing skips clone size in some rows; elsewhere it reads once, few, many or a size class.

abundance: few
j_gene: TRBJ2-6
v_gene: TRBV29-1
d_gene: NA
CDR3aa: CSVGTENSGANVLTF
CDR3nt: TGCAGCGTTGGGACAGAGAACTCTGGGGCCAACGTCCTGACTTTC

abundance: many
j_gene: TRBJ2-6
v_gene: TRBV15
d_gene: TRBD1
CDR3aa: CATSPVPGQGASGANVLTF
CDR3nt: TGTGCCACCAGTCCCGTTCCGGGACAGGGGGCCTCTGGGGCCAACGTCCTGACTTTC

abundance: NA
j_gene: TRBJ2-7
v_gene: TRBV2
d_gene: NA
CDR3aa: CASSSPDSGYEQYF
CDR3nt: TGTGCCAGCAGTTCCCCGGACAGTGGGTACGAGCAGTACTTC

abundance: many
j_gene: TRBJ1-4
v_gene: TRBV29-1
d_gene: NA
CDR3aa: CSVDGGGSLFF
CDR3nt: TGCAGCGTAGACGGAGGGGGGAGTCTGTTTTTT

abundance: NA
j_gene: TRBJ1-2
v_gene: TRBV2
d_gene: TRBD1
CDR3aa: CASRISTGTARGYTF
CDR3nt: TGTGCCAGCAGGATTTCGACAGGGACCGCTCGTGGCTACACCTTC

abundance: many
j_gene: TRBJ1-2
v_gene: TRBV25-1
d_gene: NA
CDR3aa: CASSEGRDYYGYTF
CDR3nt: TGTGCCAGCAGTGAAGGAAGAGATTACTATGGCTACACCTTC

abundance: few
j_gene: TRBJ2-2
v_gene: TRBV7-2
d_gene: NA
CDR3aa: CASSLARAGAGELFF
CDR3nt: TGTGCCAGCAGCTTGGCTAGGGCAGGGGCCGGGGAGCTGTTTTTT

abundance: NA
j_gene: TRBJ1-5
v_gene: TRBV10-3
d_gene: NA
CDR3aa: CAIQGLGQPQHF
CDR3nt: TGTGCCATCCAAGGGCTGGGACAGCCCCAGCATTTT

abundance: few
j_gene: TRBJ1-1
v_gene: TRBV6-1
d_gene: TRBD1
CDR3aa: CASTRTGNTEAFF
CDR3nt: TGTGCCAGCACGAGGACAGGGAACACTGAAGCTTTCTTT

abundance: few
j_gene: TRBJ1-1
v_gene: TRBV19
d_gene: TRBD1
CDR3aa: CASSIRQGGNTEAFF
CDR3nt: TGTGCCAGTAGTATTCGACAGGGGGGGAACACTGAAGCTTTCTTT

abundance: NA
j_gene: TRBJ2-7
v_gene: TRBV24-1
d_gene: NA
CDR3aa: CATSDPVRTGSSYEQYF
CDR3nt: TGTGCCACCAGCGACCCCGTTAGGACTGGAAGCTCCTACGAGCAGTACTTC

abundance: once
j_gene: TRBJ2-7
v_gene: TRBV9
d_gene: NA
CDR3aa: CASSANGQDYEQYF
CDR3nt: TGTGCCAGCAGCGCTAATGGACAAGACTACGAGCAGTACTTC

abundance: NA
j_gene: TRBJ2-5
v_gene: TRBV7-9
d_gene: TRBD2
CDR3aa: CASSLAGGLGAQYF
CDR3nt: TGTGCCAGCAGCTTAGCGGGAGGGCTTGGGGCCCAGTACTTC

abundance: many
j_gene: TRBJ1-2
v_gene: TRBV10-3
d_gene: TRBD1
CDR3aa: CAISESTGVSNYGYTF
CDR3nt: TGTGCCATCAGTGAGTCTACAGGGGTGTCTAACTATGGCTACACCTTC

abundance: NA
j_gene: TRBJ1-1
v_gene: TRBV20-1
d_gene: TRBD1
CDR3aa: CSAGQDYTEAFF
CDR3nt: TGCAGTGCGGGACAGGATTACACTGAAGCTTTCTTT

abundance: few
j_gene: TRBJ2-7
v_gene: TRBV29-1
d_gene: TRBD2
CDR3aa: CSALGGAYEQYF
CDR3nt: TGCAGCGCCCTGGGGGGGGCCTACGAGCAGTACTTC

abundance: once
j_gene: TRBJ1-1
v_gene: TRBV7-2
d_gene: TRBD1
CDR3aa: CASSYRTSTGGNTEAFF
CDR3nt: TGCGCCAGCAGCTACCGGACCTCGACAGGGGGCAACACTGAAGCTTTCTTT

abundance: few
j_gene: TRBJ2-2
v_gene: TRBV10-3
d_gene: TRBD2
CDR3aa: CAIRATSGNTGELFF
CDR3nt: TGTGCCATCAGGGCGACTAGCGGGAACACCGGGGAGCTGTTTTTT

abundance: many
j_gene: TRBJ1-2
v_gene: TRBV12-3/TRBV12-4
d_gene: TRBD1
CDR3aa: CASSFPDRDYGYTF
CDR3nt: TGTGCCAGCAGTTTTCCGGACAGGGACTATGGCTACACCTTC

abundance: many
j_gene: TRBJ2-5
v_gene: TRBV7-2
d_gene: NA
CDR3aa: CASSPQGETQYF
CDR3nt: TGTGCCAGCAGCCCCCAGGGAGAGACCCAGTACTTC

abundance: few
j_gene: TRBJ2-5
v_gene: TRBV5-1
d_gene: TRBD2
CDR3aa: CASSQRLAGGYEVTQYF
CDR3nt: TGCGCCAGCAGCCAAAGACTAGCGGGAGGCTATGAGGTGACCCAGTACTTC

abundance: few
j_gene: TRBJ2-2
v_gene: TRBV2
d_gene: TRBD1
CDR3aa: CASSEIGTGVDTGELFF
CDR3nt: TGTGCCAGCAGTGAAATTGGGACAGGGGTGGACACCGGGGAGCTGTTTTTT

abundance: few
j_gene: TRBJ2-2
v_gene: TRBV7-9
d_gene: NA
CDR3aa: CASSLRANTGELFF
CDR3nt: TGTGCCAGCAGCTTGAGGGCGAACACCGGGGAGCTGTTTTTT

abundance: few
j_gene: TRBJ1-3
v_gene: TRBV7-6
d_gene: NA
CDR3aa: CASSLGAQGYGNTIYF
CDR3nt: TGTGCCAGCAGCTTAGGGGCCCAGGGTTATGGAAACACCATATATTTT

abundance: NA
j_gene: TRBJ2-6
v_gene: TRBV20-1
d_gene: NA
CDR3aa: CSASSDRTSGANVLTF
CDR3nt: TGCAGTGCTAGCTCAGACAGGACCTCTGGGGCCAACGTCCTGACTTTC

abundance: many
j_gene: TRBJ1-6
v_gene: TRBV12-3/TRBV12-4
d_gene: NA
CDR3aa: CASSYLRWGSLHF
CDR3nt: TGTGCCAGCAGTTACTTGAGGTGGGGATCCCTCCACTTT

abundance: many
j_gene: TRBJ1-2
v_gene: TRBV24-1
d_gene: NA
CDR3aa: CATSDWNAGSGYTF
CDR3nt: TGTGCCACCAGTGACTGGAACGCAGGGAGTGGCTACACCTTC

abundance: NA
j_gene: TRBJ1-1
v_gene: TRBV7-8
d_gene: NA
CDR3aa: CASSLDPWTVDTEAFF
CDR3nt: TGTGCCAGCAGCTTAGATCCCTGGACAGTGGACACTGAAGCTTTCTTT

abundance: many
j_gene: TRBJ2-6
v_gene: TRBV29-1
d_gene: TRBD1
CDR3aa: CSVVGTGGSGANVLTF
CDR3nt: TGCAGCGTTGTCGGGACAGGGGGCTCTGGGGCCAACGTCCTGACTTTC

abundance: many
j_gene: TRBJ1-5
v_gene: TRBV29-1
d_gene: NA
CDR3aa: CSVELGHDTPQHF
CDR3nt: TGCAGCGTTGAACTTGGCCATGATACGCCCCAGCATTTT

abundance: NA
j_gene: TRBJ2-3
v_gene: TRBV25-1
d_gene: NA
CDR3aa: CASSGAPSMGDTQYF
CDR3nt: TGTGCCAGCAGTGGTGCCCCATCGATGGGGGATACGCAGTATTTT